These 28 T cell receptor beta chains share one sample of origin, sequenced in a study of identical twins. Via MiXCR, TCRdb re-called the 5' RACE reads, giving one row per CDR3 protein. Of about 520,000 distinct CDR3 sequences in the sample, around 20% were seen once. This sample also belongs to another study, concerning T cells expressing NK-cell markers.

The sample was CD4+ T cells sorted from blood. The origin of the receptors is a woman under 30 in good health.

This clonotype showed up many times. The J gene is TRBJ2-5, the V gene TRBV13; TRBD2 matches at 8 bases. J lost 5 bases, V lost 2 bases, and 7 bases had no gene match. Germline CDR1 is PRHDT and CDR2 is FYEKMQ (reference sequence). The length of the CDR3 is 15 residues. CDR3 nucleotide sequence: TGTGCCAGCAGCTTAATCGGGGGGGGATTGGAGACCCAGTACTTC. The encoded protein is CASSLIGGGLETQYF.

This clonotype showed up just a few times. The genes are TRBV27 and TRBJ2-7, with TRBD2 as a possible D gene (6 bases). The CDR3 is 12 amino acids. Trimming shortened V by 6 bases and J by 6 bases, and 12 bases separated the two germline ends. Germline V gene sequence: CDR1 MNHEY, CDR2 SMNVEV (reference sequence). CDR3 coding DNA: TGTGCCAGCAGCCGACTAGACGGCGAGCAGTACTTC. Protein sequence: CASSRLDGEQYF.

The CDR3 spells CASSDIDTKNIQYF. The CDR3 DNA sequence: TGTGCCAGCAGTGATATAGATACCAAAAACATTCAGTACTTC. The chain couples TRBV6-1 to TRBJ2-4, with D hard to call. The V end lost 3 bases, the J end lost 2 bases, and 8 bases lay between the germline ends. The CDR3 runs 14 residues. The V gene's germline CDR1 is MNHNS and CDR2 SASEGT.

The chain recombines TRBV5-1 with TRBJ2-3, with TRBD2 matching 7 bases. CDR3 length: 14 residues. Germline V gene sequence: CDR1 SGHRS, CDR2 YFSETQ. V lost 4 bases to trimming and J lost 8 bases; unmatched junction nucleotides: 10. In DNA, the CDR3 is TGCGCCAGCAGCCCTATCGCGGGAGTGGCTACGCAGTATTTT. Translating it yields CASSPIAGVATQYF.

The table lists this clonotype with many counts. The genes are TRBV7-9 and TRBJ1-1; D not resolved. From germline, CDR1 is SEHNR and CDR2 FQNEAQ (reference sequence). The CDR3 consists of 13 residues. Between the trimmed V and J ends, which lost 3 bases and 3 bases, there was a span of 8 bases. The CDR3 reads CASSFVTDTEAFF. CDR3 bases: TGTGCCAGCAGCTTTGTGACTGACACTGAAGCTTTCTTT.

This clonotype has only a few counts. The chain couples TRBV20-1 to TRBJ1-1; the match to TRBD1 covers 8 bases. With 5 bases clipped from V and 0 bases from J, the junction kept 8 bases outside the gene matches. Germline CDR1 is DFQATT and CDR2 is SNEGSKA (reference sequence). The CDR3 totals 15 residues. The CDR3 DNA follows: TGCAGTGCTTCCACAGGGGGGGCCGTGAACACTGAAGCTTTCTTT. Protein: CSASTGGAVNTEAFF.

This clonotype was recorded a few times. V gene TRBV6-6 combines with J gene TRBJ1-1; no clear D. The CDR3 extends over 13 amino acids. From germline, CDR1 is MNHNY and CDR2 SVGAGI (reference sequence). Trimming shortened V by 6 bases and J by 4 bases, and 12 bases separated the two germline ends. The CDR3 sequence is CASSKSWTTEAFF. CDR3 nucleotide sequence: TGTGCCAGCAGCAAAAGTTGGACCACTGAAGCTTTCTTT.

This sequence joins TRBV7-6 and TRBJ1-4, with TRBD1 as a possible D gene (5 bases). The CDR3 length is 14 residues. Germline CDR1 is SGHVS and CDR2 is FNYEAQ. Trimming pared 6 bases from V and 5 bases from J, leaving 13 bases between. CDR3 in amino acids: CASSQPRGNEKLFF. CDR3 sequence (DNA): TGTGCCAGCAGTCAACCGAGGGGAAATGAAAAACTGTTTTTT.

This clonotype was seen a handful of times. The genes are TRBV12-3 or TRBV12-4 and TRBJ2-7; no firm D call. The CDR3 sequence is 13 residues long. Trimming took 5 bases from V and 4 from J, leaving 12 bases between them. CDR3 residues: CASSLGPFYEQYF. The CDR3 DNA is TGTGCCAGCAGTCTTGGACCGTTTTACGAGCAGTACTTC.

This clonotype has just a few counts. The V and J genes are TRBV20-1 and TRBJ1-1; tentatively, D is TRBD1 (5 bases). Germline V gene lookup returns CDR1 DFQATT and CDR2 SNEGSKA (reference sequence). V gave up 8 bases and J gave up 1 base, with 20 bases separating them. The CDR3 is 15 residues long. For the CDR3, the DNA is TGCAGTCCAAAAGGGAGGGGCTCGGGGAACACTGAAGCTTTCTTT. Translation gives CSPKGRGSGNTEAFF.

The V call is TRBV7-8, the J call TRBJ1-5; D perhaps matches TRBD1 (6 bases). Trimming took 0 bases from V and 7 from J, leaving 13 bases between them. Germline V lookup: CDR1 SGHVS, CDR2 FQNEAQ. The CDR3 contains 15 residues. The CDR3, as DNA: TGTGCCAGCAGCTTAGCAGGCAGGGGCAGACAGCCCCAGCATTTT. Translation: CASSLAGRGRQPQHF.

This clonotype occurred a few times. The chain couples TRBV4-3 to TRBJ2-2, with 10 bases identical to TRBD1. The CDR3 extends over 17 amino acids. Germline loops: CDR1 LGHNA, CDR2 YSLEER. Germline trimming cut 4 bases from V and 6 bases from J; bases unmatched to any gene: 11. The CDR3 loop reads CASSLLLGTGEAGELFF. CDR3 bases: TGCGCCAGCAGCCTTTTACTCGGGACAGGGGAAGCCGGGGAGCTGTTTTTT.

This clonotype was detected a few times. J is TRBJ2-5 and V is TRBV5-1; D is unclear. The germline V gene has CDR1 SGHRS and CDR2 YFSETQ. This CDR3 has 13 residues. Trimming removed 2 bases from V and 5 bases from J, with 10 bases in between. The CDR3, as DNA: TGCGCCAGCAGCTTTAGGGTCGACGAGACCCAGTACTTC. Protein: CASSFRVDETQYF.

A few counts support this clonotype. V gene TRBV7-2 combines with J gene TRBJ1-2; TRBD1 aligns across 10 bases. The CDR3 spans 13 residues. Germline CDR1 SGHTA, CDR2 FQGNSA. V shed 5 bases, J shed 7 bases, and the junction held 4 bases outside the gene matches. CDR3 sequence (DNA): TGTGCCAGCAGCCGGGGACAGGGGACTGGCTACACCTTC. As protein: CASSRGQGTGYTF.

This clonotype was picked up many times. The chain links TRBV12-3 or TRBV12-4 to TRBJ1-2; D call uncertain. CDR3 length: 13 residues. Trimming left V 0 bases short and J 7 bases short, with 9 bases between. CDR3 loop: CASSLAEESGYTF. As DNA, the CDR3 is TGTGCCAGCAGTTTAGCCGAAGAAAGTGGCTACACCTTC.

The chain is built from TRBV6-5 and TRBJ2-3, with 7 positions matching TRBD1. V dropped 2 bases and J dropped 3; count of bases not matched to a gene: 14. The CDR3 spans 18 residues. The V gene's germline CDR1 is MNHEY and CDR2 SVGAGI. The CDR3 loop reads CASSYATRDRGRTDTQYF. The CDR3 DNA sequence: TGTGCCAGCAGTTACGCGACCCGGGACAGAGGACGAACAGATACGCAGTATTTT.

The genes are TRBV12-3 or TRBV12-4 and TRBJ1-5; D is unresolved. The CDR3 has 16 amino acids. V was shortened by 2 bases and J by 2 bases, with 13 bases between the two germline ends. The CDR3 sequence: CASSLWASAGNQPQHF. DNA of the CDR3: TGTGCCAGCAGTTTATGGGCCTCGGCGGGCAATCAGCCCCAGCATTTT.

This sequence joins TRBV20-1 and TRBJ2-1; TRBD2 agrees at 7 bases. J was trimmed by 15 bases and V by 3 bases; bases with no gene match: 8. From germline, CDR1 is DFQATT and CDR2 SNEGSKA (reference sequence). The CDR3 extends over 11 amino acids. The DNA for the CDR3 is TGCAGTGCTAGGTGGGAGGGTGGCTCGTTCTTC. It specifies CSARWEGGSFF.

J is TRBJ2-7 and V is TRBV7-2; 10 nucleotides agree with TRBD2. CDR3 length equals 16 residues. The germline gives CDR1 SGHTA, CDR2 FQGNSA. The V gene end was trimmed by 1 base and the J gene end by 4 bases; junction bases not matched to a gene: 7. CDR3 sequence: CASSLGQSAGGYEQYF. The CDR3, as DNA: TGTGCCAGCAGCTTAGGTCAGTCAGCGGGAGGGTACGAGCAGTACTTC.

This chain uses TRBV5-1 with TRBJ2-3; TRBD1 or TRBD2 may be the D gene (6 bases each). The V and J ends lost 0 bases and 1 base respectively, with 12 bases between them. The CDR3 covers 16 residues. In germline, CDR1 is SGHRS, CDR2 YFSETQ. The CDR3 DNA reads TGCGCCAGCAGCTTGGAGGGGGGCGCGGGCACAGATACGCAGTATTTT. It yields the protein CASSLEGGAGTDTQYF.

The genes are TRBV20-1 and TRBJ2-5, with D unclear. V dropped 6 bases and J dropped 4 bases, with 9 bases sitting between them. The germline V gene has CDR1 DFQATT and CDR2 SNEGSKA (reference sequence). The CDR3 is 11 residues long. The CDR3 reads CSATARETQYF. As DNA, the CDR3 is TGCAGTGCAACCGCCAGAGAGACCCAGTACTTC.

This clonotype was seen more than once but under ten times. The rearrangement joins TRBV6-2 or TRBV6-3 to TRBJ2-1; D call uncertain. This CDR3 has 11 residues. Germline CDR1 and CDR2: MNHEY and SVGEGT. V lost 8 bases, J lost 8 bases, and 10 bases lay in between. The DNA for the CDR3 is TGTGCCAGCGGGCGAACCCATGAGCAGTTCTTC. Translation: CASGRTHEQFF.

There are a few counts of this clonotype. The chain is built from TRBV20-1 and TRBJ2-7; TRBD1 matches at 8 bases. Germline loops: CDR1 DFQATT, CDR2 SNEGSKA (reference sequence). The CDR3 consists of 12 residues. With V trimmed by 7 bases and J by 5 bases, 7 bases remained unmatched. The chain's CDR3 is CSVTGGLHEQYF. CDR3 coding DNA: TGCAGTGTCACAGGGGGGCTGCACGAGCAGTACTTC.

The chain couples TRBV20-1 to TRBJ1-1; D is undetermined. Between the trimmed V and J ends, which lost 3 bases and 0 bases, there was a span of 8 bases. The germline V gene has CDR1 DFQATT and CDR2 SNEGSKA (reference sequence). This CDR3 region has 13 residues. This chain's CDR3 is CSASWDMNTEAFF. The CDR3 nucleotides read TGCAGTGCTAGTTGGGATATGAACACTGAAGCTTTCTTT.

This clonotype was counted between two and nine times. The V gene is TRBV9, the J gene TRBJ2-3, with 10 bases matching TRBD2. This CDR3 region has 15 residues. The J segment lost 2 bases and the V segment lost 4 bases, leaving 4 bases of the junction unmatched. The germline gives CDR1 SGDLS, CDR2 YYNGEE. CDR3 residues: CASSPGTSDTDTQYF. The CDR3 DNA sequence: TGTGCCAGCAGCCCCGGGACTAGCGACACAGATACGCAGTATTTT.

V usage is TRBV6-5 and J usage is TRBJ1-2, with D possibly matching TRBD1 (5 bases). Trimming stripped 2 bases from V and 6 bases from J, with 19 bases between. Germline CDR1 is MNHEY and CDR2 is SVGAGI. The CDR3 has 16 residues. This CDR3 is CASSYTPHPGVNGYTF. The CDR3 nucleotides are TGTGCCAGCAGTTACACCCCCCATCCGGGGGTTAATGGCTACACCTTC.

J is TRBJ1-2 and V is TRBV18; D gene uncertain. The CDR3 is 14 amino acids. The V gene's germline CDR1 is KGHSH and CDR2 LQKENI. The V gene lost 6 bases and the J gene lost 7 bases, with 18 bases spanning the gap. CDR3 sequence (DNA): TGTGCCAGCTCTTCCCTAGGGCAGGTCCCTGGCTACACCTTC. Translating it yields CASSSLGQVPGYTF.

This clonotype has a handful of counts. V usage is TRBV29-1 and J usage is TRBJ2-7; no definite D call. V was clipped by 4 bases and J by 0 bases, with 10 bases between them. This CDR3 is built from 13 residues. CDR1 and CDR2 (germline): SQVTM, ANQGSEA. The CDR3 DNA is TGCAGCGTTGCCGACATCTCCTCCTACGAGCAGTACTTC. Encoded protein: CSVADISSYEQYF.